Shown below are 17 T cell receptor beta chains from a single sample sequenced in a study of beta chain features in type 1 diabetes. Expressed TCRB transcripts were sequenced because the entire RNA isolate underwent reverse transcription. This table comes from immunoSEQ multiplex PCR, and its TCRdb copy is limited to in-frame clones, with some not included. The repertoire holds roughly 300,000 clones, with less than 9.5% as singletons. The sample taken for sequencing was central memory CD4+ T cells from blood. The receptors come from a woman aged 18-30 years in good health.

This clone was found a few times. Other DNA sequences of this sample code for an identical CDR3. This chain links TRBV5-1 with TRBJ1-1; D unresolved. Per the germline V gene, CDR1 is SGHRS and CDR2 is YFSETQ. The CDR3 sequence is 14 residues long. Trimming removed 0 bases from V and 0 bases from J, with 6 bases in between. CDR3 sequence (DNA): TGCGCCAGCAGCTTGGGCCAAGTGAACACTGAAGCTTTCTTT. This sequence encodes CASSLGQVNTEAFF. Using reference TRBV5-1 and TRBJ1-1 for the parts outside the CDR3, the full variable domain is KAGVTQTPRYLIKTRGQQVTLSCSPISGHRSVSWYQQTPGQGLQFLFEYFSETQRNKGNFPGRFSGRQFSNSRSEMNVSTLELGDSALYLCASSLGQVNTEAFFGQGTRLTVV.

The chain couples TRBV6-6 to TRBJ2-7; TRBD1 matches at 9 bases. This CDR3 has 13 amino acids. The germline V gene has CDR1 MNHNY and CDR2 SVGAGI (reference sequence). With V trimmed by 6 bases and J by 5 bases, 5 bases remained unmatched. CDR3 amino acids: CASSSGTGNEQYF. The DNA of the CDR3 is TGTGCCAGCAGCTCCGGGACAGGGAACGAGCAGTACTTC.

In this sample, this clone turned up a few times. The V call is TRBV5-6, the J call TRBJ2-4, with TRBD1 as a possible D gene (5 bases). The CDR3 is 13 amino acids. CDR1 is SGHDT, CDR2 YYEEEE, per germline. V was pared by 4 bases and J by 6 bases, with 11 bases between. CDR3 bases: TGTGCCAGCAGCCTGCAAAGGGGAAACATTCAGTACTTC. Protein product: CASSLQRGNIQYF. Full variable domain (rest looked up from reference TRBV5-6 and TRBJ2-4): DAGVTQSPTHLIKTRGQQVTLRCSPKSGHDTVSWYQQALGQGPQFIFQYYEEEERQRGNFPDRFSGHQFPNYSSELNVNALLLGDSALYLCASSLQRGNIQYFGAGTRLSVL.

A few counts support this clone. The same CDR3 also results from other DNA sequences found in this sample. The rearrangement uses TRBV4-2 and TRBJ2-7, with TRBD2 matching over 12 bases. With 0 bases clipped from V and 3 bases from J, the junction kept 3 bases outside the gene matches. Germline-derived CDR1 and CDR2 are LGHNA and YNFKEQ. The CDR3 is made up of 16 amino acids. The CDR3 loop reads CASSQDPTSGSYEQYF. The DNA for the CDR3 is TGTGCCAGCAGCCAAGATCCGACTAGCGGGAGCTACGAGCAGTACTTC.

This CDR3 is CASSQTSDSSDTQYF. The CDR3, as DNA: TGTGCCAGCTCACAAACCTCGGACTCGTCAGATACGCAGTATTTT. This chain joins TRBV18 and TRBJ2-3; D is perhaps TRBD2 (5 bases). The germline gives CDR1 KGHSH, CDR2 LQKENI. This CDR3 is built from 15 residues. The ends were cut back, 4 bases at V and 4 bases at J, with 15 bases in the middle.

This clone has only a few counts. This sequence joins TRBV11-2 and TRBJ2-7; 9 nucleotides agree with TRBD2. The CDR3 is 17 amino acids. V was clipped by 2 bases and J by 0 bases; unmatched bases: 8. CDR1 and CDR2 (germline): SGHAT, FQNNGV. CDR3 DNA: TGTGCCAGCAGCTTAAGGAGCGCGGGAGGGGCCTCCTACGAGCAGTACTTC. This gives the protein CASSLRSAGGASYEQYF. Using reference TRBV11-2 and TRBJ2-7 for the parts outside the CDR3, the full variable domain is EAGVAQSPRYKIIEKRQSVAFWCNPISGHATLYWYQQILGQGPKLLIQFQNNGVVDDSQLPKDRFSAERLKGVDSTLKIQPAKLEDSAVYLCASSLRSAGGASYEQYFGPGTRLTVT.

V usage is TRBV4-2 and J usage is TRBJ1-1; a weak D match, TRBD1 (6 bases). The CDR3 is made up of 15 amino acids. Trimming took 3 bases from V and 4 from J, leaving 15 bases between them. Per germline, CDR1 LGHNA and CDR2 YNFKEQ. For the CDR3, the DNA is TGTGCCAGCAGCCAGGAGACGGGGGCAAGCACTGAAGCTTTCTTT. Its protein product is CASSQETGASTEAFF.

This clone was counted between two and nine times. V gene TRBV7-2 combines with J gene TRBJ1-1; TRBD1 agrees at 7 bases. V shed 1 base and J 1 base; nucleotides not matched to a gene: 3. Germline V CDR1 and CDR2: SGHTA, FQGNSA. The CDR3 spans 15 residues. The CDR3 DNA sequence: TGTGCCAGCAGCTTAGAGGGACAGCGGAACACTGAAGCTTTCTTT. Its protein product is CASSLEGQRNTEAFF. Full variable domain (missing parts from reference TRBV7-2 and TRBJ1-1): GAGVSQSPSNKVTEKGKDVELRCDPISGHTALYWYRQSLGQGLEFLIYFQGNSAPDKSGLPSDRFSAERTGGSVSTLTIQRTQQEDSAVYLCASSLEGQRNTEAFFGQGTRLTVV.

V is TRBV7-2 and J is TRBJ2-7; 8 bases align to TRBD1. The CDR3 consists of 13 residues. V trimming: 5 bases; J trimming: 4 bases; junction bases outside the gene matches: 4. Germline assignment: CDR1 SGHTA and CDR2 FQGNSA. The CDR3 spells CASSGQGTYEQYF. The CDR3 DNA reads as TGTGCCAGCAGCGGACAGGGAACTTACGAGCAGTACTTC.

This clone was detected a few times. Here the CDR3 DNA reads TGTGCCAGCAGCCCCGGCGGATCCCAGGGGGGCTACACCTTC. It specifies CASSPGGSQGGYTF. This sequence joins TRBV13 and TRBJ1-2; possible D gene TRBD1, 6 bases. Trimming removed 5 bases at V and 8 bases at J, with 18 bases between. Germline V gives CDR1 PRHDT, CDR2 FYEKMQ (reference sequence). The CDR3 length is 14 residues.

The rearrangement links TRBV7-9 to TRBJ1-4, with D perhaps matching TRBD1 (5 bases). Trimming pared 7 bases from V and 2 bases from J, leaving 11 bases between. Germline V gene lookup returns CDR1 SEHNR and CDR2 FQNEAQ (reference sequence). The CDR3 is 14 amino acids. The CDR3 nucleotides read TGTGCCAGCACCTCAGGGATTACTAATGAAAAACTGTTTTTT. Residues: CASTSGITNEKLFF.

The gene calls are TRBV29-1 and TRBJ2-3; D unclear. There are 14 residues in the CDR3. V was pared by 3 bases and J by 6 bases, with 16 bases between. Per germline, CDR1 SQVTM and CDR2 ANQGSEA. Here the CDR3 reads CSVDRTPDPDTQYF. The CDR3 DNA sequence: TGCAGCGTTGACAGGACGCCTGACCCGGATACGCAGTATTTT.

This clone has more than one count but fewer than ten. As DNA, the CDR3 is TGTGCCAGCAGCTTGGCCCACCTCGAGCAGTTCTTC. Protein sequence: CASSLAHLEQFF. The V gene is TRBV5-6, the J gene TRBJ2-1, with D uncertain. Germline V lookup: CDR1 SGHDT, CDR2 YYEEEE. The V and J ends lost 0 bases and 10 bases respectively, with 8 bases between them. The CDR3 length is 12 residues.

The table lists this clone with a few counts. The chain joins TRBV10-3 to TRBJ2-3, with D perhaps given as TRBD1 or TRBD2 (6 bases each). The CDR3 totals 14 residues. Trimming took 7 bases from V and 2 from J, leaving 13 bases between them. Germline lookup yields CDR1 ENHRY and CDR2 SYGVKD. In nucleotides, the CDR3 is TGTGCCATCACCGGGGGCCGAGACACAGATACGCAGTATTTT. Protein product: CAITGGRDTDTQYF.

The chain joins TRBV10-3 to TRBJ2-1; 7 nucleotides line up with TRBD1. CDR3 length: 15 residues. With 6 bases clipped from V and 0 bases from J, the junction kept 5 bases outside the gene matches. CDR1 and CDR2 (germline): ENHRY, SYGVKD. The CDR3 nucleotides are TGTGCCATCAGCGAGGGACAGCCCTCCTACAATGAGCAGTTCTTC. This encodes CAISEGQPSYNEQFF.

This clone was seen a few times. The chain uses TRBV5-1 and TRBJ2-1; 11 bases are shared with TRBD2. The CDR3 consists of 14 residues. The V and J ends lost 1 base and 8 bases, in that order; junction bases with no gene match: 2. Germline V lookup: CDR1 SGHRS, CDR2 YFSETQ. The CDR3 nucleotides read TGCGCCAGCAGCTTGCCGGGACTAGCGGATGAGCAGTTCTTC. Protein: CASSLPGLADEQFF.

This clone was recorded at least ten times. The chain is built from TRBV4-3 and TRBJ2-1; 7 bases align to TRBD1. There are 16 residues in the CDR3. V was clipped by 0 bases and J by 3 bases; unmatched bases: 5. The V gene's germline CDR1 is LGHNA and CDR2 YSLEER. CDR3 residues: CASSQEPQGNYNEQFF. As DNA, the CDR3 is TGCGCCAGCAGCCAAGAACCACAGGGGAACTACAATGAGCAGTTCTTC.